The 26 T cell receptor beta chains presented below share a single source sample, sequenced in a study of T cells after yellow fever vaccination. MiXCR was run by TCRdb on the 5' RACE reads, yielding one entry per CDR3 protein. The sample lists approximately 600,000 distinct CDR3 sequences; approximately 13% were seen once. Sequences were derived from PBMCs, sampled on the day of the yellow fever booster vaccination. All receptors derive from a man aged 25-40 years who received the YFV17D yellow fever vaccine.

This clonotype was observed a few times. The chain has TRBV18 and TRBJ2-1; no definite D call. The CDR3 covers 16 residues. Trimming removed 2 bases at V and 8 bases at J, with 19 bases between. Germline CDR1 reads KGHSH; CDR2 reads LQKENI. This CDR3 is CASSPGRPLTGYEQFF. The CDR3 DNA reads as TGTGCCAGCTCACCAGGTAGGCCCCTGACGGGCTATGAGCAGTTCTTC.

Many counts were recorded for this clonotype. V and J are TRBV7-9 and TRBJ2-2; D unresolved. V was shortened by 1 base and J by 5 bases, with 11 bases between the two germline ends. The CDR3 is 15 residues long. Germline assignment: CDR1 SEHNR and CDR2 FQNEAQ (reference sequence). CDR3 sequence: CASSLDRAWTGELFF. The CDR3 DNA is TGTGCCAGCAGCTTAGACCGGGCTTGGACCGGGGAGCTGTTTTTT.

The chain couples TRBV19 to TRBJ1-5; a weak D match, TRBD1 (5 bases). Trimming pared 2 bases from V and 11 bases from J, leaving 16 bases between. The CDR3 consists of 14 residues. CDR1 and CDR2 (germline): LNHDA, SQIVND (reference sequence). CDR3 sequence reads: CASSIKGAGLAQHF. DNA for the CDR3: TGTGCCAGTAGTATAAAGGGAGCAGGGTTGGCCCAGCATTTT.

This clonotype has only a few counts. The gene calls are TRBV10-3 and TRBJ2-5; D might be TRBD2 (5 bases). Trimming took off 0 bases at V and 5 bases at J, with 7 bases between the two ends. This CDR3 is built from 13 residues. CDR1 and CDR2 (germline): ENHRY, SYGVKD. CDR3 sequence (DNA): TGTGCCATCAGTGAGTCGGGAGAGGAGACCCAGTACTTC. It translates to CAISESGEETQYF.

The V gene is TRBV7-2, the J gene TRBJ1-2; D not certain. CDR1 SGHTA and CDR2 FQGNSA come from the germline V gene. V lost 0 bases and J lost 5, with 13 bases in between. The CDR3 runs 15 residues. As DNA, the CDR3 is TGTGCCAGCAGCTTAGCGCAAAGGGATCGGTATGGCTACACCTTC. Amino acid sequence: CASSLAQRDRYGYTF.

The chain uses TRBV6-5 and TRBJ2-5; D might be TRBD1 (5 bases). Germline loops: CDR1 MNHEY, CDR2 SVGAGI. The CDR3 spans 15 residues. Trimming removed 4 bases from V and 2 bases from J, with 14 bases in between. The CDR3 nucleotides read TGTGCCAGCAGTTTGTCTTGGGGCGAGCAAGAGACCCAGTACTTC. It specifies CASSLSWGEQETQYF.

CDR3: CASSLQGLAGGADTQYF. DNA of the CDR3: TGTGCCAGCAGCTTACAGGGACTAGCGGGAGGGGCAGATACGCAGTATTTT. This chain connects TRBV7-2 to TRBJ2-3; 16 bases map to TRBD2. V shed 2 bases and J 4 bases; nucleotides not matched to a gene: 3. The germline V gene encodes CDR1 SGHTA and CDR2 FQGNSA. This CDR3 has 17 amino acids.

The chain uses TRBV6-2 or TRBV6-3 and TRBJ2-1, with 13 bases aligning to TRBD2. Germline loops: CDR1 MNHEY, CDR2 SVGEGT. V shed 6 bases and J 12 bases; nucleotides not matched to a gene: 11. The CDR3 runs 15 residues. The CDR3 reads CASSPSGTSGKAQFF. CDR3 nucleotides: TGTGCCAGCAGCCCCTCCGGGACTAGCGGGAAGGCGCAGTTCTTC.

This clonotype was counted between two and nine times. The rearrangement links TRBV5-1 to TRBJ2-5, with D perhaps TRBD1 (5 bases). Germline loops: CDR1 SGHRS, CDR2 YFSETQ. Trimming left V 1 base short and J 5 bases short, with 21 bases between. CDR3 length: 17 residues. The CDR3 is CASSLTEQVPMGETQYF. DNA for the CDR3: TGCGCCAGCAGCTTGACCGAACAGGTTCCCATGGGTGAGACCCAGTACTTC.

The chain joins TRBV28 to TRBJ2-1; D is uncertain. V dropped 8 bases and J dropped 6 bases, with 5 bases sitting between them. CDR1 MDHEN and CDR2 SYDVKM come from the germline V gene. This CDR3 has 10 amino acids. CDR3 protein: CASAGNEQFF. DNA of the CDR3: TGTGCCAGCGCAGGCAATGAGCAGTTCTTC.

The chain carries TRBV30 and TRBJ1-3, with D hard to call. CDR1 GTSNPN and CDR2 SVGIG come from the germline V gene (reference sequence). The CDR3 runs to 14 residues. Trimming pared 2 bases from V and 4 bases from J, leaving 12 bases between. The CDR3 protein is CAWSSLQGGNTIYF. CDR3 coding DNA: TGTGCCTGGAGTTCCCTCCAAGGAGGAAACACCATATATTTT.

The genes are TRBV27 and TRBJ1-2; D gene uncertain. The CDR3 runs 14 residues. Trimming shortened V by 5 bases and J by 7 bases, and 17 bases separated the two germline ends. CDR1 and CDR2 from the germline V gene are MNHEY and SMNVEV (reference sequence). CDR3 protein: CASSPQPRVGGYTF. The CDR3 region has the DNA TGTGCCAGCAGTCCTCAACCGAGGGTCGGTGGCTACACCTTC.

The rearrangement joins TRBV12-3 or TRBV12-4 to TRBJ1-2; possible D gene TRBD1, 5 bases. Trimming left V 4 bases short and J 7 bases short, with 13 bases between. CDR3 length: 13 residues. The CDR3, as DNA: TGTGCCAGCAGTTCCCGACAGTCCTCTGGCTACACCTTC. Protein sequence: CASSSRQSSGYTF.

This clonotype appeared a few times. This chain links TRBV10-2 with TRBJ1-1; 8 bases are a match to TRBD1. This CDR3 has 13 amino acids. The V segment lost 6 bases and the J segment 3 bases; nucleotides outside the gene matches: 3. The germline gives CDR1 WSHSY, CDR2 SAAADI. The CDR3 reads CASRDREDTEAFF. The CDR3 DNA reads TGCGCCAGCAGGGACAGGGAGGACACTGAAGCTTTCTTT.

The CDR3 protein is CASSIPPGLVSRNEQFF. For the CDR3, the DNA is TGTGCCAGCAGCATACCTCCGGGACTAGTCTCCCGCAATGAGCAGTTCTTC. This sequence joins TRBV7-6 and TRBJ2-1, with 8 bases fitting TRBD2. Germline CDR1 and CDR2: SGHVS and FNYEAQ. The CDR3 sequence is 17 residues long. With V trimmed by 5 bases and J by 6 bases, 15 bases remained unmatched.

The gene calls are TRBV6-1 and TRBJ2-1; D is possibly TRBD2 (5 bases). The germline V gene has CDR1 MNHNS and CDR2 SASEGT. The CDR3 is 16 amino acids. V was cut by 6 bases and J by 0 bases, with 15 bases left in between. CDR3 nucleotide sequence: TGTGCCAGCAGGACACTAGGCCTCAGCTCCTACAATGAGCAGTTCTTC. Amino acid sequence: CASRTLGLSSYNEQFF.

This clonotype has more than one count but fewer than ten. The chain combines TRBV7-2 with TRBJ2-1; 10 bases line up with TRBD2. Germline V gives CDR1 SGHTA, CDR2 FQGNSA. The CDR3 spans 16 residues. The ends lost 3 bases at V and 8 bases at J; junction bases unmatched: 10. This CDR3 is CASSFSSGSSPHEQFF. The CDR3 DNA reads TGTGCCAGCAGCTTCTCTAGCGGGAGTTCCCCCCATGAGCAGTTCTTC.

The chain carries TRBV7-2 and TRBJ2-1, with 7 bases aligning to TRBD2. The CDR3 is 14 residues long. Germline CDR1 is SGHTA and CDR2 is FQGNSA. With 5 bases clipped from V and 8 bases from J, the junction kept 9 bases outside the gene matches. The CDR3 region is CASSTPTLADEQFF. In nucleotides, the CDR3 is TGTGCCAGCAGCACGCCCACCCTAGCGGATGAGCAGTTCTTC. Complete variable domain (other parts from reference TRBV7-2 and TRBJ2-1): GAGVSQSPSNKVTEKGKDVELRCDPISGHTALYWYRQSLGQGLEFLIYFQGNSAPDKSGLPSDRFSAERTGGSVSTLTIQRTQQEDSAVYLCASSTPTLADEQFFGPGTRLTVL.

V and J are TRBV12-3 or TRBV12-4 and TRBJ2-2; TRBD2 matches at 11 bases. V lost 2 bases and J lost 7; bases outside the gene matches: 12. There are 18 residues in the CDR3. CDR3 DNA: TGTGCCAGCAGTTTAATTGTTACTAGCGGGAGAAGTGGCGGGGAGCTGTTTTTT. Translation gives CASSLIVTSGRSGGELFF.

V gene TRBV5-1 combines with J gene TRBJ2-3; D ambiguous. Per germline, CDR1 SGHRS and CDR2 YFSETQ. The CDR3 runs 18 residues. Trimming stripped 7 bases from V and 0 bases from J, with 24 bases between. The CDR3 here is CASASSPTTGSSTDTQYF. CDR3 nucleotides: TGCGCCAGCGCCTCCTCGCCAACGACTGGTTCTAGCACAGATACGCAGTATTTT.

This chain's CDR3 is CASSLAFRGRYNEQFF. The CDR3 DNA follows: TGTGCCAGCAGCTTAGCTTTTCGGGGACGGTACAATGAGCAGTTCTTC. The V and J genes are TRBV7-9 and TRBJ2-1; either TRBD1 or TRBD2 may supply D (5 bases each). The CDR3 is 16 residues long. Germline V gives CDR1 SEHNR, CDR2 FQNEAQ (reference sequence). V was cut by 0 bases and J by 4 bases, with 13 bases left in between.

This chain connects TRBV2 to TRBJ2-1, with a weak D call TRBD2 (5 bases). The germline CDR1 and CDR2 sequences are SNHLY and FYNNEI. CDR3 length: 16 residues. Trimming stripped 2 bases from V and 0 bases from J, with 11 bases between. In nucleotides, the CDR3 is TGTGCCAGCAGTGAAATAGCGTCGAGCTCCTACAATGAGCAGTTCTTC. Amino acids: CASSEIASSSYNEQFF.

There are a few counts of this clonotype. This sequence joins TRBV7-2 and TRBJ1-1, with a possible D match to TRBD1 (6 bases). Germline V CDR1 and CDR2: SGHTA, FQGNSA. The CDR3 has 15 amino acids. V gave up 3 bases and J gave up 11 bases, with 22 bases separating them. CDR3 in DNA: TGTGCCAGCAGCTTGAACCTCGGGGGAACAGGGCGGGCTTTCTTT. Protein: CASSLNLGGTGRAFF. Full variable domain (remainder filled in from reference TRBV7-2 and TRBJ1-1): GAGVSQSPSNKVTEKGKDVELRCDPISGHTALYWYRQSLGQGLEFLIYFQGNSAPDKSGLPSDRFSAERTGGSVSTLTIQRTQQEDSAVYLCASSLNLGGTGRAFFGQGTRLTVV.

This clonotype came up many times. V is TRBV20-1 and J is TRBJ2-6; the D gene is possibly TRBD1 (5 bases). Germline assignment: CDR1 DFQATT and CDR2 SNEGSKA (reference sequence). The CDR3 totals 17 residues. The V end was cut by 3 bases, the J end by 2 bases, with 17 bases between. CDR3 DNA: TGCAGTGCTAGGTCAGGGATCCACCGGACTGGGGCCAACGTCCTGACTTTC. Its protein product is CSARSGIHRTGANVLTF.

Many counts were recorded for this clonotype. V gene TRBV7-8 combines with J gene TRBJ2-2; D call uncertain. V was cut by 4 bases and J by 0 bases, with 9 bases left in between. The CDR3 contains 15 residues. CDR1 SGHVS and CDR2 FQNEAQ come from the germline V gene. CDR3 sequence: CASSSGGANTGELFF. As DNA, the CDR3 is TGTGCCAGCAGCTCCGGCGGTGCGAACACCGGGGAGCTGTTTTTT.

The chain combines TRBV29-1 with TRBJ2-1; D is undetermined. V lost 2 bases to trimming and J lost 2 bases, with 10 bases between them. The CDR3 runs to 14 residues. The germline CDR1 and CDR2 sequences are SQVTM and ANQGSEA. The CDR3 reads CSVERRLTYNEQFF. CDR3 DNA sequence: TGCAGCGTTGAAAGGCGGCTTACCTACAATGAGCAGTTCTTC.